The sequence of this T cell receptor (beta chain) was determined in a study of a mutant IDH1 vaccine in newly diagnosed glioma. Across the study: Treated patients had a mean age of about 37 years and a sex split that was around 62% male and roughly 38% female.

The sample's time point: week 47, end of study. Vaccination used 300 ug of mutant IDH1 20-mer peptide per dose, with topical imiquimod. In the case of this clone: As yet, its antigen is unknown.

The protocol was immunoSEQ multiplex PCR, while the TCRdb copy is restricted to in-frame clones and leaves out a portion. The top ten hold roughly 5% of the sample, which has fewer than 55,000 clones, less than 65% seen once. V was cut by 4 bases and J by 5 bases, with 14 bases left in between. The CDR3 totals 14 residues. Germline V gene sequence: CDR1 SEHNR, CDR2 FQNEAQ (reference sequence). General study results and limits: Apparently unrelated to pseudoprogression were changes in the top peripheral T cell clonotypes.

The specimen comprised peripheral blood mononuclear cells (PBMCs), sampled from a glioma patient whose treatment included an IDH1 peptide vaccine. The sequence derives from a man aged 40-55 years with glioma. Some clones in this sample may be carry-over from other donors' samples. The V and J genes are TRBV7-9 and TRBJ2-5, with D tentatively TRBD1 or TRBD2 (5 bases each). The chain's CDR3 is CASSSFGGSETQYF. In nucleotides, the CDR3 is TGTGCCAGCAGCTCCTTTGGGGGATCGGAGACCCAGTACTTC.